A single sample gave rise to the 27 T cell receptor beta chains below, sequenced in a study of blood T cell repertoires in COVID-19. Sequencing used immunoSEQ multiplex PCR; TCRdb keeps in-frame clones, though not all of them. The table records 150,000 to 250,000 clones, 82% of them present only once. Source material: PBMCs or T cells enriched from blood (not recorded which). These TCRs come from a middle-aged man who had recovered from COVID-19.

This clone has only one observation. The V and J genes are TRBV6-1 and TRBJ1-3, with 10 positions matching TRBD1. CDR1 is MNHNS, CDR2 SASEGT, per germline. The CDR3 is 16 residues long. J gave up 5 bases and V 4 bases, and 8 bases lay outside the gene matches. As DNA, the CDR3 is TGTGCCAGCAGTGGGGAGCCGGGACAGGGGAGAAACACCATATATTTT. It translates to CASSGEPGQGRNTIYF.

The rearrangement uses TRBV18 and TRBJ2-1; TRBD1 agrees at 8 bases. This CDR3 is 14 amino acids long. The V gene's germline CDR1 is KGHSH and CDR2 LQKENI. V shed 4 bases, J shed 4 bases, and the junction held 3 bases outside the gene matches. The DNA of the CDR3 is TGTGCCAGCTCACTGGGACAGGAGTACAATGAGCAGTTCTTC. This gives the protein CASSLGQEYNEQFF. Using reference TRBV18 and TRBJ2-1 for the parts outside the CDR3, the full variable domain is NAGVMQNPRHLVRRRGQEARLRCSPMKGHSHVYWYRQLPEEGLKFMVYLQKENIIDESGMPKERFSAEFPKEGPSILRIQQVVRGDSAAYFCASSLGQEYNEQFFGPGTRLTVL.

V gene TRBV15 combines with J gene TRBJ2-2; the D is unclear. The CDR3 runs to 12 residues. CDR1 and CDR2 from the germline V gene are LNHNV and YYDKDF (reference sequence). V lost 0 bases and J 7 bases, leaving 3 bases between the germline ends. CDR3 protein: CATSRDNGELFF. The CDR3 DNA follows: TGTGCCACCAGCAGAGATAACGGGGAGCTGTTTTTT.

This chain connects TRBV6-2 or TRBV6-3 to TRBJ2-3; 16 bases are a match to TRBD2. CDR3 length equals 18 residues. V was clipped by 5 bases and J by 4 bases; unmatched bases: 9. Germline V gives CDR1 MNHEY, CDR2 SVGEGT. The CDR3 spells CASSNPPGLAGGSDTQYF. CDR3 DNA sequence: TGTGCCAGCAGTAATCCTCCGGGACTAGCGGGAGGGTCAGATACGCAGTATTTT.

V and J are TRBV7-2 and TRBJ1-1; D call uncertain. The CDR3 extends over 14 amino acids. Per germline, CDR1 SGHTA and CDR2 FQGNSA. V was trimmed by 4 bases and J by 4 bases, leaving 13 bases between them. The chain's CDR3 is CASSSEPAGTEAFF. In DNA form, the CDR3 reads TGTGCCAGCAGCTCGGAGCCAGCCGGCACTGAAGCTTTCTTT.

The chain carries TRBV7-9 and TRBJ1-1, with D possibly TRBD1 on 6 matching bases. V lost 5 bases to trimming and J lost 1 base, with 11 bases between them. The germline V gene encodes CDR1 SEHNR and CDR2 FQNEAQ (reference sequence). The CDR3 is 14 amino acids. The CDR3, as DNA: TGTGCCAGCAGCATGTGGGACAAGAACACTGAAGCTTTCTTT. Translating gives CASSMWDKNTEAFF.

This chain links TRBV19 with TRBJ2-7; 10 positions agree with TRBD1. Germline V gene sequence: CDR1 LNHDA, CDR2 SQIVND (reference sequence). The CDR3 is made up of 16 amino acids. Trimming cost V 6 bases and J 7 bases; bases outside gene matches: 15. The CDR3 DNA is TGTGCCAGTAGCAACTTGGGAGACAGGGGGCTAAAGGAGCAGTACTTC. This gives the protein CASSNLGDRGLKEQYF.

This clone was picked up one time. The rearrangement links TRBV5-4 to TRBJ1-3; TRBD1 matches 7 bases. The V gene end was trimmed by 4 bases and the J gene end by 0 bases; junction bases not matched to a gene: 7. Per germline, CDR1 SGHNT and CDR2 YYREEE (reference sequence). This CDR3 has 16 amino acids. The chain's CDR3 is CASSQGQPSSGNTIYF. CDR3 bases: TGTGCCAGCAGCCAGGGACAGCCAAGCTCTGGAAACACCATATATTTT.

The V call is TRBV14, the J call TRBJ1-1; D perhaps matches TRBD1 (5 bases). Trimming took 6 bases from V and 0 from J, leaving 20 bases between them. This CDR3 spans 17 amino acids. The germline V gene encodes CDR1 SGHDN and CDR2 FVKESK. The CDR3 loop reads CASSRVGGELMNTEAFF. CDR3 coding DNA: TGTGCCAGCAGTCGAGTGGGGGGTGAATTAATGAACACTGAAGCTTTCTTT.

V gene TRBV5-1 combines with J gene TRBJ2-3; possibly TRBD1 for D (6 bases). The CDR3 contains 15 residues. V was trimmed by 7 bases and J by 3 bases, leaving 18 bases between them. Germline V CDR1 and CDR2: SGHRS, YFSETQ. The CDR3, as DNA: TGCGCCAGCTACCTTGGGACAACAGGGACAGATACGCAGTATTTT. Protein sequence: CASYLGTTGTDTQYF.

The chain links TRBV3-1 (or the pseudogene TRBV3-2) to TRBJ1-2, with TRBD1 matching 9 bases. The CDR3 is made up of 16 amino acids. V lost 4 bases to trimming and J lost 1 base; unmatched junction nucleotides: 7. CDR1 is LGHDT, CDR2 YNNKEL, per germline (reference sequence). The CDR3 DNA follows: TGTGCCAGCAGCCTTTATGAGGGACAGGGTAACTATGGCTACACCTTC. This translates into CASSLYEGQGNYGYTF.

The gene calls are TRBV5-1 and TRBJ2-1; tentative D call: TRBD1 (7 bases). Per germline, CDR1 SGHRS and CDR2 YFSETQ. CDR3 length equals 12 residues. Trimming removed 3 bases from V and 9 bases from J, with 10 bases in between. CDR3 amino acids: CASSWRDSEQFF. The DNA for the CDR3 is TGCGCCAGCAGCTGGAGGGACAGTGAGCAGTTCTTC.

The rearrangement uses TRBV2 and TRBJ1-2; possible D gene TRBD1, 5 bases. CDR1 and CDR2 from the germline V gene are SNHLY and FYNNEI. The CDR3 has 15 amino acids. V shed 4 bases and J shed 2 bases, with 14 bases lying between them. The CDR3 nucleotides read TGTGCCAGCAGTGCGTCGGAGAACAGGAACTATGGCTACACCTTC. Translation gives CASSASENRNYGYTF.

V gene TRBV9 combines with J gene TRBJ2-4, with D possibly being TRBD2 (6 bases). The CDR3 sequence is 16 residues long. Germline V gene data show CDR1 as SGDLS and CDR2 as YYNGEE. The ends were cut back, 3 bases at V and 1 base at J, with 14 bases in the middle. Here the CDR3 reads CASSDGGIAAKNIQYF. The CDR3 DNA reads as TGTGCCAGCAGCGACGGAGGGATAGCCGCCAAAAACATTCAGTACTTC.

The rearrangement uses TRBV6-5 and TRBJ1-5; D is perhaps TRBD1 (6 bases). The CDR3 totals 13 residues. Trimming removed 6 bases at V and 8 bases at J, with 14 bases between. The V gene's germline CDR1 is MNHEY and CDR2 SVGAGI. In DNA, the CDR3 is TGTGCCAGCAGAGTTACAAAGGGGGAGCCCCAGCATTTT. This sequence encodes CASRVTKGEPQHF.

The rearrangement joins TRBV7-2 to TRBJ1-1; D is uncertain. Trimming took 1 base from V and 11 from J, leaving 14 bases between them. The CDR3 is 13 amino acids. CDR1 and CDR2 from the germline V gene are SGHTA and FQGNSA. CDR3 sequence (DNA): TGTGCCAGCAGCTTAGGGGCAGGTCGCTGGGCTTTCTTT. Translating it yields CASSLGAGRWAFF.

This chain links TRBV4-1 with TRBJ1-5; 8 positions agree with TRBD1. Per the germline V gene, CDR1 is MGHRA and CDR2 is YSYEKL. CDR3 length: 17 residues. Trimming took 0 bases from V and 2 from J; bases not matched to a gene: 6. CDR3 DNA sequence: TGCGCCAGCAGCCAAGAGGGCAGGGGGCATGGCAATCAGCCCCAGCATTTT. This gives the protein CASSQEGRGHGNQPQHF.

The V call is TRBV9, the J call TRBJ2-2, with a weak D call TRBD1 (6 bases). The V end was cut by 5 bases, the J end by 0 bases, with 14 bases between. The germline V gene has CDR1 SGDLS and CDR2 YYNGEE. This CDR3 has 16 amino acids. The CDR3 region is CASSVQGTSNTGELFF. CDR3 nucleotides: TGTGCCAGCAGTGTACAGGGAACCTCGAACACCGGGGAGCTGTTTTTT. Variable domain in full (rest from reference TRBV9 and TRBJ2-2): DSGVTQTPKHLITATGQRVTLRCSPRSGDLSVYWYQQSLDQGLQFLIQYYNGEERAKGNILERFSAQQFPDLHSELNLSSLELGDSALYFCASSVQGTSNTGELFFGEGSRLTVL.

The genes are TRBV4-1 and TRBJ2-5; D remains ambiguous. Germline lookup yields CDR1 MGHRA and CDR2 YSYEKL. This CDR3 is 14 amino acids long. Trimming shortened V by 2 bases and J by 5 bases, and 12 bases separated the two germline ends. In nucleotides, the CDR3 is TGCGCCAGCAGCCAAAGTCCGGCCGGGGAGACCCAGTACTTC. This translates into CASSQSPAGETQYF.

V gene TRBV6-2 or TRBV6-3 combines with J gene TRBJ2-1; no definite D call. Germline assignment: CDR1 MNHEY and CDR2 SVGEGT. Trimming cost V 2 bases and J 4 bases, with 6 bases left between them. The CDR3 runs to 13 residues. CDR3 DNA: TGTGCCAGCAGTTACGTCCCGTACAATGAGCAGTTCTTC. This gives the protein CASSYVPYNEQFF.

The gene calls are TRBV2 and TRBJ2-7; D is unclear. CDR3 length: 15 amino acids. The germline V gene has CDR1 SNHLY and CDR2 FYNNEI. V was clipped by 2 bases and J by 0 bases, with 11 bases between them. For the CDR3, the DNA is TGTGCCAGCAGTGAAAGTGAGTCTTTCTCCTACGAGCAGTACTTC. This codes for CASSESESFSYEQYF.

This clone was detected only once. The chain combines TRBV12-3 or TRBV12-4 with TRBJ1-6, with D unclear. The CDR3 spans 12 residues. The ends were cut back, 3 bases at V and 10 bases at J, with 7 bases in the middle. CDR3 in amino acids: CASSFEGSPLHF. The CDR3 DNA sequence: TGTGCCAGCAGTTTTGAGGGCTCACCCCTCCACTTT.

This chain joins TRBV11-1 and TRBJ1-1, with D maybe TRBD1 (6 bases). This CDR3 contains 14 residues. Germline V lookup: CDR1 SGHAT, CDR2 FQDESV (reference sequence). Trimming cost V 6 bases and J 3 bases, with 14 bases left between them. CDR3: CASRLQGPHTEAFF. The CDR3 nucleotides are TGTGCCAGCAGATTACAGGGTCCCCACACTGAAGCTTTCTTT.

V is TRBV28 and J is TRBJ2-2; D perhaps matches TRBD1 (5 bases). The CDR3 length is 15 residues. Germline CDR1 reads MDHEN; CDR2 reads SYDVKM. V lost 3 bases, J lost 1 base, and 9 bases lay in between. CDR3 loop: CASSFGRVNTGELFF. The DNA for the CDR3 is TGTGCCAGCAGTTTTGGCAGGGTGAACACCGGGGAGCTGTTTTTT.

The chain is built from TRBV3-1 (or the pseudogene TRBV3-2) and TRBJ2-5; 15 nucleotides align to TRBD2. This CDR3 comprises 20 residues. J gave up 5 bases and V 3 bases, and 16 bases lay outside the gene matches. Looked up from germline, CDR1 is LGHDT and CDR2 is YNNKEL (reference sequence). The CDR3 sequence: CASSHPGDRGTSGGLETQYF. The CDR3 DNA follows: TGTGCCAGCAGCCATCCCGGGGACAGGGGGACTAGCGGGGGGCTTGAGACCCAGTACTTC.

This clone occurred once. V gene TRBV27 combines with J gene TRBJ2-1; 12 bases fit TRBD1. J was trimmed by 3 bases and V by 10 bases; bases with no gene match: 16. This CDR3 region has 18 residues. Germline V gene lookup returns CDR1 MNHEY and CDR2 SMNVEV (reference sequence). This CDR3 reads CATCLRDRGRGIYNEQFF. DNA of the CDR3: TGTGCCACCTGCCTCCGGGACAGGGGGCGCGGAATCTACAATGAGCAGTTCTTC.

V is TRBV2 and J is TRBJ1-1; 8 bases map to TRBD1. J gave up 4 bases and V 3 bases, and 1 base lay outside the gene matches. The CDR3 is 13 amino acids. Looked up from germline, CDR1 is SNHLY and CDR2 is FYNNEI. The chain's CDR3 is CASSEQGATEAFF. The CDR3 coding sequence is TGTGCCAGCAGTGAGCAGGGGGCCACTGAAGCTTTCTTT.